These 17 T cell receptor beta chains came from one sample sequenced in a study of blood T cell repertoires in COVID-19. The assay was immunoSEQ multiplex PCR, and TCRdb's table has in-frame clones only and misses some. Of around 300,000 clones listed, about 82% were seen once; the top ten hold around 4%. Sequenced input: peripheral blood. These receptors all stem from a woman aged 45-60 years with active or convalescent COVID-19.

CDR3 sequence reads: CASSVWTSGRANEQFF. CDR3 DNA: TGTGCCAGCAGCGTTTGGACTAGCGGGAGGGCCAATGAGCAGTTCTTC. The chain is built from TRBV7-2 and TRBJ2-1, with 15 nucleotides matching TRBD2. Germline V gene lookup returns CDR1 SGHTA and CDR2 FQGNSA. Trimming cost V 5 bases and J 6 bases; bases outside gene matches: 5. CDR3 length: 16 amino acids.

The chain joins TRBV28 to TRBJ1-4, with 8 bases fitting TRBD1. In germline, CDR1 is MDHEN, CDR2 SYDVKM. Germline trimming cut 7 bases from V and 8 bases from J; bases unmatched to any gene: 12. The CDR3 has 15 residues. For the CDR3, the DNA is TGTGCCAGCAACATAGCCGGGACAGGCAGGGAAAAACTGTTTTTT. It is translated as CASNIAGTGREKLFF.

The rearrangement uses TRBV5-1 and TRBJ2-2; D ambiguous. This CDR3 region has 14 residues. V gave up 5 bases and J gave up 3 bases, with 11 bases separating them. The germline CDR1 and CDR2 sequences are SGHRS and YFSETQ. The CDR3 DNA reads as TGCGCCAGCAGGTTAAATCCGGACACCGGGGAGCTGTTTTTT. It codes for CASRLNPDTGELFF.

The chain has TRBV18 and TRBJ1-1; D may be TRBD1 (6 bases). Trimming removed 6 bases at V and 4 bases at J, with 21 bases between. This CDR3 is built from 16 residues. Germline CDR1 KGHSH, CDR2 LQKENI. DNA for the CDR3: TGTGCCAGCTCGTCAAAAATACAGGGTTTGGGCACTGAAGCTTTCTTT. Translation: CASSSKIQGLGTEAFF.

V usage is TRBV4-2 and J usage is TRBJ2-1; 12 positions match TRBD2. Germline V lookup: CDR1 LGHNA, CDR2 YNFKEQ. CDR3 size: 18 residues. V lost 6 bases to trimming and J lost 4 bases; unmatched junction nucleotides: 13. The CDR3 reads CASSTRLAGAGGYNEQFF. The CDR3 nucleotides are TGTGCCAGCAGTACAAGACTAGCGGGAGCGGGGGGGTACAATGAGCAGTTCTTC.

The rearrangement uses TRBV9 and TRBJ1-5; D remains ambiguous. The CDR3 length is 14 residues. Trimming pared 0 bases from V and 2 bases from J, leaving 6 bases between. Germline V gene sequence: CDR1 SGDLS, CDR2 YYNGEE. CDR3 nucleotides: TGTGCCAGCAGCGTAGACGGGGGCAATCAGCCCCAGCATTTT. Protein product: CASSVDGGNQPQHF.

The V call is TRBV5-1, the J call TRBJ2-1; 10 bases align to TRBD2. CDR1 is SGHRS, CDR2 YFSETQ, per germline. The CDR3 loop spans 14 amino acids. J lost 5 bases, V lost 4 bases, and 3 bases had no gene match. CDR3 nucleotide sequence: TGCGCCAGCAGCAAGCTAGCGGGGGACAATGAGCAGTTCTTC. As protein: CASSKLAGDNEQFF.

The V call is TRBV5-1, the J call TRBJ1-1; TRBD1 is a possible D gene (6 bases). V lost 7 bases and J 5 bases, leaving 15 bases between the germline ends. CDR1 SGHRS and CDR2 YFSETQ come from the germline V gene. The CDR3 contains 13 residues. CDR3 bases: TGCGCCAGCGGTAGAGGGGGAGATACTGAAGCTTTCTTT. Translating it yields CASGRGGDTEAFF.

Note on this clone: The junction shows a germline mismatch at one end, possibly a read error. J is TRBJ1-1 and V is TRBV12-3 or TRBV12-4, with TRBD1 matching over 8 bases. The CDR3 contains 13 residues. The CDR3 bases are TGTGCCAGCAGTTTAGAGGGACAGGTACTGACAGGCTTT. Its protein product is CASSLEGQVLTGF.

For the CDR3, the DNA is TGTGCCAGCAGTTTTGGCAGCTACGAGCAGTACTTC. Its translation is CASSFGSYEQYF. The chain joins TRBV28 to TRBJ2-7; D call uncertain. The CDR3 covers 12 residues. V was pared by 3 bases and J by 3 bases, with 6 bases between. Germline V lookup: CDR1 MDHEN, CDR2 SYDVKM. The complete variable domain, with remaining parts taken from reference TRBV28 and TRBJ2-7, reads DVKVTQSSRYLVKRTGEKVFLECVQDMDHENMFWYRQDPGLGLRLIYFSYDVKMKEKGDIPEGYSVSREKKERFSLILESASTNQTSMYLCASSFGSYEQYFGPGTRLTVT.

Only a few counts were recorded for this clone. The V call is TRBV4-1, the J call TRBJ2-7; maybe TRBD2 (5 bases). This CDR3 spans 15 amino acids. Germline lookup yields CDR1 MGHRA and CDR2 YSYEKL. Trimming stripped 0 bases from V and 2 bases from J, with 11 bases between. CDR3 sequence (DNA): TGCGCCAGCAGCCAAGATTTCCTAGCTACCTACGAGCAGTACTTC. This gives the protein CASSQDFLATYEQYF.

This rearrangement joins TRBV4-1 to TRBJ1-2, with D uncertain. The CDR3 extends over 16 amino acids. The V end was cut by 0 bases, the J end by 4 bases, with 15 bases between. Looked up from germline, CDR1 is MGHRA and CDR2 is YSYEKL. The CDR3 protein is CASSQDWAGGSYGYTF. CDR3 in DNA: TGCGCCAGCAGCCAAGACTGGGCAGGAGGCAGCTATGGCTACACCTTC.

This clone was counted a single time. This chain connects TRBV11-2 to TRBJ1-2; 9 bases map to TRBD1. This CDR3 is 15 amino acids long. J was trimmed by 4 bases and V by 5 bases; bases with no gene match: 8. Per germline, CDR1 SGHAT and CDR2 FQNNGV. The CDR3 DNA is TGTGCCAGCAGCCGGACAGGGGTGAGAGGCTATGGCTACACCTTC. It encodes CASSRTGVRGYGYTF. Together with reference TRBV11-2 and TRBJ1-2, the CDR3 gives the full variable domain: EAGVAQSPRYKIIEKRQSVAFWCNPISGHATLYWYQQILGQGPKLLIQFQNNGVVDDSQLPKDRFSAERLKGVDSTLKIQPAKLEDSAVYLCASSRTGVRGYGYTFGSGTRLTVV.

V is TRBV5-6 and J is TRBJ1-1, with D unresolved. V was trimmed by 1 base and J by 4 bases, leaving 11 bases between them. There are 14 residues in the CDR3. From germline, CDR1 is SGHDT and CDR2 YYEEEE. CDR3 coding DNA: TGTGCCAGCAGCTTGAAAGTAAGAGGCACTGAAGCTTTCTTT. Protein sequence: CASSLKVRGTEAFF.

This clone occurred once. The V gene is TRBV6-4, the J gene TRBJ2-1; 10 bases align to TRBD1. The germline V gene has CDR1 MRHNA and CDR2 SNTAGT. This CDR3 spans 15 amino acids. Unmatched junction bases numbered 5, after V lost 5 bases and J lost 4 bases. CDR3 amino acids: CASSPGTGDYNEQFF. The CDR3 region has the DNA TGTGCCAGCAGTCCCGGGACAGGGGATTACAATGAGCAGTTCTTC.

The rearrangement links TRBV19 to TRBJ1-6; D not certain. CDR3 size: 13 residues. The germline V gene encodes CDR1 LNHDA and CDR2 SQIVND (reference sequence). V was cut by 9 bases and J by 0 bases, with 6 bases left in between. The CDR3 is CASQDSYNSPLHF. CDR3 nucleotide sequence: TGTGCCAGCCAGGACTCCTATAATTCACCCCTCCACTTT.

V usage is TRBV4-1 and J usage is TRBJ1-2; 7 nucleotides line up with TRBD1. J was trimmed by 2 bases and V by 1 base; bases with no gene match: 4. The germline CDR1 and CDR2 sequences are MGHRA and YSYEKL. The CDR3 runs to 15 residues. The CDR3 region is CASSQGPTGNYGYTF. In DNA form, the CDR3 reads TGCGCCAGCAGCCAAGGCCCGACAGGGAACTATGGCTACACCTTC.